Presented here are 18 T cell receptor beta chains from one specimen sequenced in a study of B cell selection in AIRE deficiency. Data came from immunoSEQ multiplex PCR; TCRdb stores just in-frame clones and leaves some out. The sample has roughly 17,000 clones, about 92% seen once. Sorted regulatory T cells were CD4-positive, CD25-high and CD127-low or negative. The material sequenced was CD4+CD25+ Tregs sorted from PBMCs. These receptors were collected from a human donor in good health.

The V call is TRBV2, the J call TRBJ1-2; D is possibly TRBD1 (6 bases). Per the germline V gene, CDR1 is SNHLY and CDR2 is FYNNEI. Trimming pared 6 bases from V and 0 bases from J, leaving 8 bases between. CDR3 length: 13 amino acids. CDR3 protein: CASRGQSNYGYTF. CDR3 DNA sequence: TGTGCCAGCAGAGGACAGTCTAACTATGGCTACACCTTC.

The chain employs TRBV19 and TRBJ1-5; D perhaps matches TRBD1 (5 bases). With 1 base removed from V and 3 bases from J, the gap between germline ends came to 7 bases. The CDR3 is 14 residues long. Germline lookup yields CDR1 LNHDA and CDR2 SQIVND (reference sequence). CDR3 bases: TGTGCCAGTAGTATAGGACAGTTCAATCAGCCCCAGCATTTT. Protein: CASSIGQFNQPQHF. Full variable domain (rest looked up from reference TRBV19 and TRBJ1-5): DGGITQSPKYLFRKEGQNVTLSCEQNLNHDAMYWYRQDPGQGLRLIYYSQIVNDFQKGDIAEGYSVSREKKESFPLTVTSAQKNPTAFYLCASSIGQFNQPQHFGDGTRLSIL.

This chain uses TRBV9 with TRBJ2-3; 8 bases agree with TRBD2. V lost 4 bases, J lost 7 bases, and 14 bases stayed unmatched. This CDR3 is built from 16 residues. Per the germline V gene, CDR1 is SGDLS and CDR2 is YYNGEE. This CDR3 is CASSPRGTRGRNTQYF. In DNA form, the CDR3 reads TGTGCCAGCAGCCCGCGAGGGACCCGCGGGAGGAATACGCAGTATTTT.

This clone is medium-sized within its sample. This rearrangement joins TRBV28 to TRBJ2-7, with TRBD2 as a possible D gene (5 bases). The CDR3 is made up of 11 amino acids. V lost 2 bases to trimming and J lost 7 bases, with 6 bases between them. Germline V gene lookup returns CDR1 MDHEN and CDR2 SYDVKM. The CDR3 DNA reads as TGTGCCAGCAGTTTACCGGGAGAGCAGTACTTC. Translating gives CASSLPGEQYF.

The rearrangement uses TRBV19 and TRBJ2-3; 8 positions agree with TRBD1. Losses at the gene ends were 3 bases for V and 1 base for J; bases not matched to a gene: 6. The CDR3 has 16 residues. From germline, CDR1 is LNHDA and CDR2 SQIVND (reference sequence). DNA for the CDR3: TGTGCCAGTAGTATTGGAGGACAGGGACGCACAGATACGCAGTATTTT. Translating gives CASSIGGQGRTDTQYF.

The V gene is TRBV11-3, the J gene TRBJ2-1; unclear D gene. In germline, CDR1 is SGHNT, CDR2 YENEEA. V lost 0 bases and J 4 bases, leaving 10 bases between the germline ends. There are 15 residues in the CDR3. The CDR3, as DNA: TGTGCCAGCAGCTTAGAAGAAGCGCAATACAATGAGCAGTTCTTC. Translating gives CASSLEEAQYNEQFF. Using reference TRBV11-3 and TRBJ2-1 for the parts outside the CDR3, the full variable domain is EAGVVQSPRYKIIEKKQPVAFWCNPISGHNTLYWYLQNLGQGPELLIRYENEEAVDDSQLPKDRFSAERLKGVDSTLKIQPAELGDSAVYLCASSLEEAQYNEQFFGPGTRLTVL.

This chain links TRBV9 with TRBJ1-2; weak D call: TRBD1 (5 bases). V was clipped by 0 bases and J by 4 bases, with 13 bases between them. CDR3 length equals 15 residues. Germline V gives CDR1 SGDLS, CDR2 YYNGEE. CDR3 sequence reads: CASSVVEGTTYGYTF. The CDR3 region has the DNA TGTGCCAGCAGCGTAGTTGAGGGGACTACCTATGGCTACACCTTC.

The V gene is TRBV27, the J gene TRBJ1-2; D gene ambiguous. V lost 5 bases, J lost 2 bases, and 9 bases lay in between. Germline values: CDR1 MNHEY, CDR2 SMNVEV (reference sequence). The length of the CDR3 is 13 residues. The CDR3 reads CASSLRPNYGYTF. In DNA form, the CDR3 reads TGTGCCAGCAGTCTCAGACCAAACTATGGCTACACCTTC.

This clone was seen a single time. The chain employs TRBV15 and TRBJ2-1, with 9 bases that match TRBD2. V was clipped by 5 bases and J by 4 bases; unmatched bases: 6. CDR3 size: 15 residues. Per the germline V gene, CDR1 is LNHNV and CDR2 is YYDKDF (reference sequence). CDR3 loop: CATSVMSGRYNEQFF. CDR3 DNA sequence: TGTGCCACCAGCGTAATGAGCGGGAGGTACAATGAGCAGTTCTTC.

The chain carries TRBV2 and TRBJ2-1; TRBD2 matches 8 bases. The CDR3 loop spans 15 amino acids. Germline trimming cut 2 bases from V and 8 bases from J; bases unmatched to any gene: 8. Germline V gives CDR1 SNHLY, CDR2 FYNNEI. CDR3: CASSERLATVHEQFF. The CDR3 DNA follows: TGTGCCAGCAGTGAAAGACTAGCGACCGTTCATGAGCAGTTCTTC.

The chain has TRBV9 and TRBJ1-2; D not certain. The germline V and J ends were trimmed by 3 bases and 0 bases, with 18 bases remaining between them. Germline V gene lookup returns CDR1 SGDLS and CDR2 YYNGEE. CDR3 length: 17 residues. Here the CDR3 reads CASSARFQPLANYGYTF. The CDR3 DNA follows: TGTGCCAGCAGCGCGCGTTTCCAGCCGTTAGCTAACTATGGCTACACCTTC.

This chain links TRBV6-1 with TRBJ2-7; TRBD2 agrees at 9 bases. The ends lost 6 bases at V and 1 base at J; junction bases unmatched: 7. There are 15 residues in the CDR3. Per the germline V gene, CDR1 is MNHNS and CDR2 is SASEGT. CDR3 coding DNA: TGTGCCAGCAGACGGGACACTAGCGGGTCCTACGAGCAGTACTTC. Translation gives CASRRDTSGSYEQYF.

In nucleotides, the CDR3 is TGTGCCAGCAGGCCGAATCAATATTATGGCTACACCTTC. Its translation: CASRPNQYYGYTF. The chain is built from TRBV27 and TRBJ1-2, with unresolved D. Deletions cut 6 bases from V and 5 bases from J, with 13 bases between. CDR1 is MNHEY, CDR2 SMNVEV, per germline (reference sequence). The CDR3 loop spans 13 amino acids.

The J gene is TRBJ2-3, the V gene TRBV7-2; D call uncertain. The CDR3 loop spans 12 amino acids. Trimming cost V 5 bases and J 0 bases, with 3 bases left between them. Germline CDR1 reads SGHTA; CDR2 reads FQGNSA. The CDR3 bases are TGTGCCAGCAGCCCGAGCACAGATACGCAGTATTTT. This translates into CASSPSTDTQYF. Combining the CDR3 with reference TRBV7-2 and TRBJ2-3 gives the whole variable domain GAGVSQSPSNKVTEKGKDVELRCDPISGHTALYWYRQSLGQGLEFLIYFQGNSAPDKSGLPSDRFSAERTGGSVSTLTIQRTQQEDSAVYLCASSPSTDTQYFGPGTRLTVL.

The chain couples TRBV2 to TRBJ1-2; 7 bases fit TRBD1. The ends lost 6 bases at V and 2 bases at J; junction bases unmatched: 3. This CDR3 region has 13 residues. The germline CDR1 and CDR2 sequences are SNHLY and FYNNEI. Here the CDR3 DNA reads TGTGCCAGCAGACGGACAGGCAACTATGGCTACACCTTC. Its protein is CASRRTGNYGYTF.

The CDR3 region has the DNA TGTGCCAGCTCAAGATCCAGGGAGGGTACCACTGAAGCTTTCTTT. This encodes CASSRSREGTTEAFF. The J gene is TRBJ1-1, the V gene TRBV18; D might be TRBD1 (5 bases). Trimming stripped 5 bases from V and 4 bases from J, with 17 bases between. The CDR3 totals 15 residues. Germline loops: CDR1 KGHSH, CDR2 LQKENI.

This chain connects TRBV7-3 to TRBJ2-3; the match to TRBD2 covers 10 bases. The length of the CDR3 is 17 residues. Germline V gene lookup returns CDR1 SGHTA and CDR2 FQGTGA. V dropped 2 bases and J dropped 4; count of bases not matched to a gene: 9. CDR3 bases: TGTGCCAGCAGCTTAGGGGCTAGCGGGAGTACGGCAGATACGCAGTATTTT. The encoded protein is CASSLGASGSTADTQYF. Together with reference TRBV7-3 and TRBJ2-3, the CDR3 gives the full variable domain: GAGVSQTPSNKVTEKGKYVELRCDPISGHTALYWYRQSLGQGPEFLIYFQGTGAADDSGLPNDRFFAVRPEGSVSTLKIQRTERGDSAVYLCASSLGASGSTADTQYFGPGTRLTVL.

The rearrangement links TRBV6-5 to TRBJ2-7; 9 bases map to TRBD1. Trimming at V came to 2 bases and at J to 4 bases, leaving 0 bases not matched to a gene. This CDR3 is 13 amino acids long. Germline V gives CDR1 MNHEY, CDR2 SVGAGI. CDR3 sequence (DNA): TGTGCCAGCAGTTACGACAGGGGGTACGAGCAGTACTTC. Amino acids: CASSYDRGYEQYF.